These 21 T cell receptor beta chains originate from one sample sequenced in a study of cytomegalovirus exposure and HLA in healthy donors. The PCR made use of 60 Vbeta and 13 Jbeta primers. The method was immunoSEQ multiplex PCR; TCRdb's version includes in-frame clones alone and lacks a portion of them. The sample yields roughly 100,000 clones, approximately 87% seen once. What was sequenced was PBMCs. The receptor set was obtained from a man aged 35-49 years in good health and CMV-seronegative.

This clone showed up just a few times. This sequence joins TRBV4-1 and TRBJ1-6; D call uncertain. CDR1 is MGHRA, CDR2 YSYEKL, per germline. The CDR3 is 14 residues long. Trimming removed 2 bases from V and 8 bases from J, with 10 bases in between. CDR3 nucleotide sequence: TGCGCCAGCAGCCAATTCAGTCCCTATTCACCCCTCCACTTT. As protein: CASSQFSPYSPLHF.

The chain couples TRBV13 to TRBJ2-4, with 8 bases matching TRBD1. CDR1 and CDR2 from the germline V gene are PRHDT and FYEKMQ (reference sequence). This CDR3 has 16 amino acids. V was pared by 4 bases and J by 0 bases, with 5 bases of the junction left unmatched. The CDR3 region has the DNA TGTGCCAGCAGCTCCCACAGGGGGACAGCCAAAAACATTCAGTACTTC. It yields the protein CASSSHRGTAKNIQYF.

The CDR3 DNA sequence: TGCGCCAGCAGCCAAGGCCCCGCGACAGGGGTACAAGAGACCCAGTACTTC. It encodes CASSQGPATGVQETQYF. The chain joins TRBV4-1 to TRBJ2-5, with TRBD1 matching 8 bases. The V and J ends lost 1 base and 2 bases, in that order; junction bases with no gene match: 9. This CDR3 is built from 17 residues. Germline CDR1 reads MGHRA; CDR2 reads YSYEKL.

This chain connects TRBV6-1 to TRBJ2-7; 9 bases fit TRBD1. Germline CDR1 reads MNHNS; CDR2 reads SASEGT. The V segment lost 4 bases and the J segment 1 base; nucleotides outside the gene matches: 8. The CDR3 has 16 residues. The CDR3 loop is CASSAGTGIKSYEQYF. The CDR3 DNA reads TGTGCCAGCAGTGCCGGGACAGGGATAAAATCCTACGAGCAGTACTTC.

The rearrangement joins TRBV23-1 to TRBJ2-1; 12 bases agree with TRBD1. TRBV23-1 is sorted into the ORF group, with uncertain function. With 9 bases clipped from V and 1 base from J, the junction kept 10 bases outside the gene matches. The length of the CDR3 is 17 residues. The CDR3, as DNA: TGCGCCAGAAAGGGGACAGGGGGCTTGGTATCCTACAATGAGCAGTTCTTC. Translated, it gives CARKGTGGLVSYNEQFF.

This chain connects TRBV7-3 to TRBJ2-7; 10 nucleotides align to TRBD1. This CDR3 has 14 amino acids. Germline trimming cut 4 bases from V and 2 bases from J; bases unmatched to any gene: 2. Germline CDR1 and CDR2: SGHTA and FQGTGA. The chain's CDR3 is CASSSGQGPYEQYF. The CDR3 DNA reads as TGTGCCAGCAGCTCGGGACAGGGGCCCTACGAGCAGTACTTC.

J is TRBJ1-4 and V is TRBV2; TRBD1 aligns across 9 bases. From germline, CDR1 is SNHLY and CDR2 FYNNEI. The V and J ends lost 6 bases and 5 bases, in that order; junction bases with no gene match: 4. CDR3 length: 14 amino acids. The CDR3 region has the DNA TGTGCCAGCAGAACACAGGGGGCGAATGAAAAACTGTTTTTT. It encodes CASRTQGANEKLFF.

This clone was observed a single time. The rearrangement links TRBV15 to TRBJ1-2; 11 nucleotides agree with TRBD1. V dropped 5 bases and J dropped 7; count of bases not matched to a gene: 9. The germline V gene has CDR1 LNHNV and CDR2 YYDKDF (reference sequence). The CDR3 extends over 15 amino acids. The CDR3 is CATSGTGQGAGGYTF. CDR3 nucleotide sequence: TGTGCCACCAGCGGAACAGGACAGGGGGCGGGTGGCTACACCTTC.

The chain recombines TRBV5-6 with TRBJ2-3; tentative D call: TRBD1 (5 bases). V lost 0 bases and J 9 bases, leaving 17 bases between the germline ends. Germline CDR1 reads SGHDT; CDR2 reads YYEEEE. This CDR3 spans 15 amino acids. The CDR3 reads CASSLAGGARETQYF. CDR3 sequence (DNA): TGTGCCAGCAGCTTGGCCGGTGGGGCCCGCGAAACGCAGTATTTT.

The rearrangement joins TRBV7-6 to TRBJ2-1, with 8 bases identical to TRBD1. Germline CDR1 reads SGHVS; CDR2 reads FNYEAQ. Germline trimming cut 6 bases from V and 4 bases from J; bases unmatched to any gene: 14. The CDR3 loop spans 17 amino acids. CDR3 in amino acids: CASSYNPAGTGYNEQFF. The CDR3, as DNA: TGTGCCAGCAGTTACAATCCGGCCGGGACAGGTTACAATGAGCAGTTCTTC.

The V and J genes are TRBV6-1 and TRBJ1-2, with 11 nucleotides matching TRBD1. The CDR3 is made up of 13 amino acids. CDR1 and CDR2 from the germline V gene are MNHNS and SASEGT. Trimming at V came to 3 bases and at J to 12 bases, leaving 6 bases not matched to a gene. The CDR3 region has the DNA TGTGCCAGCAGTGAGGACAGGGGGCGTAGGAACACCTTC. Translation gives CASSEDRGRRNTF.

The chain recombines TRBV30 with TRBJ1-6; TRBD1 matches at 7 bases. The CDR3 is made up of 13 amino acids. J lost 6 bases, V lost 2 bases, and 1 base had no gene match. CDR1 is GTSNPN and CDR2 is SVGIG in the germline V gene (reference sequence). Here the CDR3 reads CAWSRDSNSPLHF. The CDR3 DNA reads TGTGCCTGGAGTCGGGACAGTAATTCACCCCTCCACTTT.

The V and J genes are TRBV6-6 and TRBJ1-2; 7 bases are shared with TRBD1. The germline V gene has CDR1 MNHNY and CDR2 SVGAGI (reference sequence). The CDR3 runs 15 residues. V shed 5 bases, J shed 4 bases, and the junction held 10 bases outside the gene matches. CDR3 sequence (DNA): TGTGCCAGCAGTAGTCAAGGGGGCGATAGCTATGGCTACACCTTC. This gives the protein CASSSQGGDSYGYTF.

This clone has just a few counts. The rearrangement uses TRBV7-9 and TRBJ2-1; D might be TRBD2 (7 bases). The germline V and J ends were trimmed by 1 base and 7 bases, with 14 bases remaining between them. CDR3 size: 15 residues. Germline assignment: CDR1 SEHNR and CDR2 FQNEAQ (reference sequence). The CDR3 is CASSLVWGGGNEQFF. The CDR3 DNA reads TGTGCCAGCAGCTTAGTGTGGGGGGGCGGGAATGAGCAGTTCTTC.

Comments on this clone: Sequence at one end of the junction differs from germline and may be a read error. The gene calls are TRBV4-3 and TRBJ2-7; 7 nucleotides align to TRBD1. Germline loops: CDR1 LGHNA, CDR2 YSLEER. The CDR3 is 14 residues long. The CDR3 DNA follows: TGCGCCTGCAGCCAAGATCTACAGGGGTACGAGCAGTACTTT. It codes for CACSQDLQGYEQYF.

Points on this clone: One end of the junction is discordant with germline, which a read error may explain. This sequence joins TRBV7-7 and TRBJ2-3, with TRBD2 matching over 16 bases. This CDR3 has 17 residues. Germline CDR1 reads SSHAT; CDR2 reads FNYEAQ (reference sequence). The CDR3 loop reads CASSLGLAGGPEDTQYF. CDR3 nucleotide sequence: TGTGCTAGCAGCTTGGGACTAGCGGGGGGGCCGGAAGATACGCAGTATTTT.

The chain couples TRBV7-2 to TRBJ1-6, with TRBD1 identical over 8 bases. Looked up from germline, CDR1 is SGHTA and CDR2 is FQGNSA. Trimming removed 5 bases from V and 7 bases from J; junction bases left unmatched: 10. The length of the CDR3 is 16 residues. The CDR3: CASSPQGALGNSPLHF. CDR3 nucleotides: TGTGCCAGCAGCCCCCAGGGGGCCCTAGGGAATTCACCCCTCCACTTT.

The chain recombines TRBV27 with TRBJ2-2; TRBD1 is a possible D gene (6 bases). CDR3 length equals 15 residues. The germline V and J ends were trimmed by 3 bases and 1 base, with 9 bases remaining between them. Germline values: CDR1 MNHEY, CDR2 SMNVEV (reference sequence). CDR3 DNA sequence: TGTGCCAGCAGTTTTGACAGGAGGAACACCGGGGAGCTGTTTTTT. Its translation is CASSFDRRNTGELFF.

This chain joins TRBV4-1 and TRBJ2-3; 10 bases are a match to TRBD2. J was trimmed by 0 bases and V by 3 bases; bases with no gene match: 9. CDR3 size: 18 residues. CDR1 and CDR2 from the germline V gene are MGHRA and YSYEKL. The CDR3 DNA follows: TGCGCCAGCAGCCAGAGGATAGCGGGGGGCCCGAGCACAGATACGCAGTATTTT. Amino acids: CASSQRIAGGPSTDTQYF.

The chain has TRBV9 and TRBJ2-3; tentative D call: TRBD2 (5 bases). Germline V gene data show CDR1 as SGDLS and CDR2 as YYNGEE. Between the trimmed V and J ends, which lost 4 bases and 1 base, there was a span of 7 bases. The CDR3 is 13 residues long. In nucleotides, the CDR3 is TGTGCCAGCAGCCCGAGGGGCACAGATACGCAGTATTTT. It codes for CASSPRGTDTQYF.

Here the CDR3 reads CASSYSTDIYGYTF. The CDR3 DNA is TGTGCCAGCAGTTACTCGACAGACATCTATGGCTACACCTTC. This chain links TRBV6-5 with TRBJ1-2; maybe TRBD1 (5 bases). Germline V gene sequence: CDR1 MNHEY, CDR2 SVGAGI. This CDR3 is built from 14 residues. The V and J ends lost 0 bases and 4 bases respectively, with 9 bases between them.